This entry is about one T cell receptor beta chain. The antigen remains unidentified. This entry comes from a study of vaccination effects on CD4 cells after COVID-19. Study observations and caveats: Among infection- and vaccine-induced clones, marked clonal contraction occurred late after vaccination. There were few convalescent patients in the study and no early post-infection timepoints.

Sequencing used immunoSEQ multiplex PCR; TCRdb keeps in-frame clones, though not all of them. The sample has about 27,000 clones, roughly 73% seen once. This CDR3 contains 13 residues. Germline assignment: CDR1 LNHNV and CDR2 YYDKDF (reference sequence). V was clipped by 3 bases and J by 13 bases, with 16 bases between them. Antigen-specific CD4+ T cells were expanded (with viral peptide pools) by the ViraFEST assay ahead of sequencing. Cultured cells yielded isolated CD4+ T cells after more than nine days. The study found no prior SARS-CoV-2 infection in the vaccine recipients, who tested negative for nucleocapsid antibodies. Every well got a few million PBMC, which were grown with about 10 IU/ml IL-2 and around 10 ug/ml peptides.

The chain uses TRBV15 and TRBJ2-1; weak D call: TRBD2 (5 bases). The input for sequencing was CD4+ T cells from PBMCs cultured with HCoV-NL63 spike peptides, taken before COVID-19 vaccination. The sequence was obtained from a human donor who received a COVID-19 vaccine. CDR3 in amino acids: CATSSFKRPPQFF. For the CDR3, the DNA is TGTGCCACCAGCAGTTTTAAGCGGCCTCCCCAGTTCTTC.